Here is one T cell receptor (beta chain) with its context. The antigen is unknown. The CDR3 is 15 residues long. The germline V gene has CDR1 MGHRA and CDR2 YSYEKL. The V end was cut by 4 bases, the J end by 2 bases, with 12 bases between. The investigators amplified TCR beta CDR3 regions from RNA transcripts. First-round RT-PCR of the TCR CDR3 relied on the HTBI primer set. From the multiplex PCR reads, TCRdb called clonotypes with MiXCR, one entry per CDR3 protein. The sample lists approximately 400,000 distinct CDR3 sequences, approximately 13% occurring once. The source of the sample is a study of T cells in Graves' hyperthyroidism and ophthalmopathy. Broader study findings: Ophthalmopathy and stable hyperthyroidism were told apart by a 13 V-J model.

Patients aged 18 to 65 had newly diagnosed hyperthyroidism of under 2 months' duration. On the basis of clinical symptoms, serum thyroxine and TRAb, thyroid ultrasound and orbital computed tomography, diagnoses were made. This chain links TRBV4-1 with TRBJ1-5, with TRBD1 as a possible D gene (5 bases). The sequencing sample was made of blood. The receptor was isolated from a man younger than 40 with Graves' hyperthyroidism that later progressed to Graves' ophthalmopathy. As DNA, the CDR3 is TGCGCCAGCAGCCTTACCGGGGCGGGCAATCAGCCCCAGCATTTT. This gives the protein CASSLTGAGNQPQHF.